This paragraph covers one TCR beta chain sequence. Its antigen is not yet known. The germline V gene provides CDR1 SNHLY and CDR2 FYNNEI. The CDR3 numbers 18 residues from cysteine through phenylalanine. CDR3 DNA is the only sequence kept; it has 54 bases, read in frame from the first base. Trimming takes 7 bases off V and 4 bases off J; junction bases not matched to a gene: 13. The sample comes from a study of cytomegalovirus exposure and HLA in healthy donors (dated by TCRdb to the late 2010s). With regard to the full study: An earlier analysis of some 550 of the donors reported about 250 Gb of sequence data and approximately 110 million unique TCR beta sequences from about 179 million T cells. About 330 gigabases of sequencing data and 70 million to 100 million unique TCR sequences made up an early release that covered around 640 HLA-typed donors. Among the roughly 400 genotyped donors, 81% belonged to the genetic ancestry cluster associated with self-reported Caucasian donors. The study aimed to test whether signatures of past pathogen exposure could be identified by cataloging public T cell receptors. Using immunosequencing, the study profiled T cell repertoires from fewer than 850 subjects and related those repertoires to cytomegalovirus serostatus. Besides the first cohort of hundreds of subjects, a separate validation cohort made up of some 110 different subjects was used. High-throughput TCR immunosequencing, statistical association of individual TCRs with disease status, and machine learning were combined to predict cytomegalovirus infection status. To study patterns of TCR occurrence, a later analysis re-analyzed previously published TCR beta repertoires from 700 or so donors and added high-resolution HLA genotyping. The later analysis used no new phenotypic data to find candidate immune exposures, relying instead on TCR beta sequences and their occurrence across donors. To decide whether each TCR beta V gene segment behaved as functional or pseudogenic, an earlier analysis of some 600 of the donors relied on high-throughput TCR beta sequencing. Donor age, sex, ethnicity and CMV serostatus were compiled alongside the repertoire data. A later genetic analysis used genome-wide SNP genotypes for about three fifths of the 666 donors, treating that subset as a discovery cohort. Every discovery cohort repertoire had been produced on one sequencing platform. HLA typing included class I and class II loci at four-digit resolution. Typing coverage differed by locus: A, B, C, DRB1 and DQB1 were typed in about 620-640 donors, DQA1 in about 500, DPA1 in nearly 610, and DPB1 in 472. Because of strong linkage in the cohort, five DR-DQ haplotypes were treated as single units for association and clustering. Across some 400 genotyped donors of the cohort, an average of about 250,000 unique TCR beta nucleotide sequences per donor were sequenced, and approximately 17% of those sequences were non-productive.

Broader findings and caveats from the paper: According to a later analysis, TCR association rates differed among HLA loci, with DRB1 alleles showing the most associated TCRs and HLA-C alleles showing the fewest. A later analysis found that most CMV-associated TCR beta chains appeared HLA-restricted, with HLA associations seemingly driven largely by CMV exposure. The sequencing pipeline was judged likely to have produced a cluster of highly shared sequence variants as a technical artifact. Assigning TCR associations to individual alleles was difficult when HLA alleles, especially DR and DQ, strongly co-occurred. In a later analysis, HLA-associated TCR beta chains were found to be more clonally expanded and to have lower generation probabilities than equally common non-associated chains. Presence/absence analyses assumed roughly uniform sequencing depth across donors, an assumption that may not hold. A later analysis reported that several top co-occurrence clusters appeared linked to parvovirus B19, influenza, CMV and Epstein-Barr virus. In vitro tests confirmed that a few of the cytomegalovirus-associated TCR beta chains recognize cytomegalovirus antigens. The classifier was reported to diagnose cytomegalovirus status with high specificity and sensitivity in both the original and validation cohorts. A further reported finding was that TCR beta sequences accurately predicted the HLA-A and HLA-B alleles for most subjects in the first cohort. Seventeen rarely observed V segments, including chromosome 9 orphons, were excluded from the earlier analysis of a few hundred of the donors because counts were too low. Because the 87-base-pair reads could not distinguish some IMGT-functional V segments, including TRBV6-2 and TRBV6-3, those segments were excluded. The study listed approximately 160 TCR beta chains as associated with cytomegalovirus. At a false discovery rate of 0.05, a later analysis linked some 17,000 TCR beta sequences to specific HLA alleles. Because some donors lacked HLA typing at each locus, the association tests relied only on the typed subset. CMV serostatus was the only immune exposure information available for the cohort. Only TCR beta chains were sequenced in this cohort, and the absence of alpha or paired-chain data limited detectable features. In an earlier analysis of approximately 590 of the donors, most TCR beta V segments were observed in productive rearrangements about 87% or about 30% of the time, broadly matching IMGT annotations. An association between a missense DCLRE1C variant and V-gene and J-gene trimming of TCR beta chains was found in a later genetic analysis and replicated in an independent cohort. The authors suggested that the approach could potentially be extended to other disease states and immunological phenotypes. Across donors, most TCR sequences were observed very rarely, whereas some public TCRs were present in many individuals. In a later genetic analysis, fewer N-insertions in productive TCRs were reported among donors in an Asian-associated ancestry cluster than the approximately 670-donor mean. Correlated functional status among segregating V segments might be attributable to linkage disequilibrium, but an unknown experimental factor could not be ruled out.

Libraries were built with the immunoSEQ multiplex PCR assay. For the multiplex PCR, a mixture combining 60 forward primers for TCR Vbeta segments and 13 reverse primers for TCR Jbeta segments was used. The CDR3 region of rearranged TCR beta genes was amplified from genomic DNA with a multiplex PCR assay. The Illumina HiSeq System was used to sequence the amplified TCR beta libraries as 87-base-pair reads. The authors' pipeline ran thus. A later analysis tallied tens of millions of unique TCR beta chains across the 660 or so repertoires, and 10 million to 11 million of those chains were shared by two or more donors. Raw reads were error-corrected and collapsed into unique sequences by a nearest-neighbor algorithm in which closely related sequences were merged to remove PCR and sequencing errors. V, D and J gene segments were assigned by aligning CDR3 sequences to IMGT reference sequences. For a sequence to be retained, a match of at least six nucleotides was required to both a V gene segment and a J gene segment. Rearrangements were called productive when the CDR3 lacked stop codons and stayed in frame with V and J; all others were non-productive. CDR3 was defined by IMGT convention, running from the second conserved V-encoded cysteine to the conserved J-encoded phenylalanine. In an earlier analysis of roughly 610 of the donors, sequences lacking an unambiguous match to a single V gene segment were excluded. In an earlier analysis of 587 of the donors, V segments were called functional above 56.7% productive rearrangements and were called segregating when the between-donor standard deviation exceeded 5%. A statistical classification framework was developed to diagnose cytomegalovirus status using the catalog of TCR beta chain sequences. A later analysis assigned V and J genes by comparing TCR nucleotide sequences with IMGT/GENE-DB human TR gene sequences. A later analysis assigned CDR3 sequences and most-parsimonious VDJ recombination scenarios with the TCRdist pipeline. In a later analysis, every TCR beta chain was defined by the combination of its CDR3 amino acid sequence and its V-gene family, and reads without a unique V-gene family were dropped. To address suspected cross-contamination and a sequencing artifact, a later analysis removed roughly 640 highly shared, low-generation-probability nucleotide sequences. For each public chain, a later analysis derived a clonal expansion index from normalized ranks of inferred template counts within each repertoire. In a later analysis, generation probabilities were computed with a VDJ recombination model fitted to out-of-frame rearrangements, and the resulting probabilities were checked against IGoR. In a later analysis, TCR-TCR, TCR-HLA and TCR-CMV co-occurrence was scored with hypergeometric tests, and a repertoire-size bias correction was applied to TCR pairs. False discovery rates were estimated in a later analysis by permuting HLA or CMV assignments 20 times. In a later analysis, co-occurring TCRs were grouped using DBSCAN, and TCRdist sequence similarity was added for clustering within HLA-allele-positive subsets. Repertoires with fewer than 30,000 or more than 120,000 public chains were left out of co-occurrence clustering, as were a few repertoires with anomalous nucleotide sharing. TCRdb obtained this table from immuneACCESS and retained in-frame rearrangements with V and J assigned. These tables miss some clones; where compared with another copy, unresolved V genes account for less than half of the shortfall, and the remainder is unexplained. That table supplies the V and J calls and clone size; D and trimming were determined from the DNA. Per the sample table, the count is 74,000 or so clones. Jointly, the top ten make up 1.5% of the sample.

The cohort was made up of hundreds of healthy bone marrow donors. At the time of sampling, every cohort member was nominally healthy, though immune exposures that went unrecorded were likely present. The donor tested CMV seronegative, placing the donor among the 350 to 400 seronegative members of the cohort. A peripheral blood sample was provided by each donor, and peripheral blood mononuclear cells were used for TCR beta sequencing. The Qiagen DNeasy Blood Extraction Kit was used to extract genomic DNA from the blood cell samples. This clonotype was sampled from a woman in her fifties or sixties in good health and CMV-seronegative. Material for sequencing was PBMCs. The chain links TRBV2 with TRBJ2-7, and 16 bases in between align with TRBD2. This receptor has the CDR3 CASTERLLGLAGGYEQYF. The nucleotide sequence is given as TGTGCCAGCACCGAGAGATTATTGGGACTAGCGGGAGGGTACGAGCAGTACTTC. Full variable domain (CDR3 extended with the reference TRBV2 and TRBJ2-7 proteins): EPEVTQTPSHQVTQMGQEVILRCVPISNHLYFYWYRQILGQKVEFLVSFYNNEISEKSEIFDDQFSVERPDGSNFTLKIRSTKLEDSAMYFCASTERLLGLAGGYEQYFGPGTRLTVT.